This TCR beta chain was documented in a study of T cells in Graves' hyperthyroidism and ophthalmopathy. The study's findings and limits: Ophthalmopathy and stable hyperthyroidism were separated by a 13 V-J model. Progression to ophthalmopathy was predicted a median of 6.5 months early.

Clinical symptoms, serum thyroxine and TRAb, thyroid ultrasound and orbital computed tomography together formed the diagnostic basis. The authors took PBMCs from 7.5 to 10 ml fresh peripheral blood. This clonotype was detected a few times. The antigen remains undetermined. Amplified regions were TCR beta CDR3 sequences from RNA transcripts. A first-round RT-PCR of the TCR CDR3 used the HTBI primer set. TCRdb processed the multiplex PCR reads anew with MiXCR; each CDR3 protein has one entry. This sample has some 340,000 distinct CDR3 sequences; around 15% occur once, and the top ten carry 34%. The specimen sequenced was blood. This receptor was identified in a woman aged 40 to 50 with Graves' ophthalmopathy.

This CDR3 is CASSFGGTPEQYF. Written as DNA, the CDR3 is TGTGCCAGCAGCTTTGGGGGGACCCCCGAGCAGTACTTC. This rearrangement joins TRBV7-9 to TRBJ2-7, with D tentatively TRBD2 (6 bases). Germline assignment: CDR1 SEHNR and CDR2 FQNEAQ (reference sequence). This CDR3 has 13 residues. The ends were cut back, 3 bases at V and 6 bases at J, with 12 bases in the middle.